Described below is a single T cell receptor (beta chain) sequence and its context. Its antigen is currently unknown. The V gene lost 5 bases and the J gene lost 7 bases, with 13 bases spanning the gap. The CDR3 runs to 13 residues. Germline assignment: CDR1 SGHTA and CDR2 FQGNSA. This entry belongs to a study of CD4+ T cells in melanoma. Overall study results and limits: Neoantigen-specific CD4+ T cells in melanoma reportedly had diverse differentiation states. CD8+ T cell, macrophage and B cell function reportedly correlated with neoantigen-specific CD4+ T cells.

Libraries were prepared by immunoSEQ multiplex PCR; TCRdb keeps only in-frame clonotypes and omits some of them. The data show some 47,000 clones, roughly nine tenths seen once. The origin of this receptor is a human donor with melanoma. Sequencing used peripheral blood. This chain links TRBV7-2 with TRBJ2-3; D ambiguous. CDR3 DNA sequence: TGTGCCAGCAGCCTATTAACCTCTAATACGCAGTATTTT. Residues: CASSLLTSNTQYF.